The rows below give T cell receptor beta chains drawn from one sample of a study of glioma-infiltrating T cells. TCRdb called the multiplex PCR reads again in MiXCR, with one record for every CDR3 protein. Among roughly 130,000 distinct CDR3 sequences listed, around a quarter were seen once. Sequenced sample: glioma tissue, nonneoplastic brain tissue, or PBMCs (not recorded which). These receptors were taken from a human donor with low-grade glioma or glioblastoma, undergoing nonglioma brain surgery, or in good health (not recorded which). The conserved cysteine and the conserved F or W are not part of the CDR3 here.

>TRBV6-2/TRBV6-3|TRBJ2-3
ASRGLAGGTNTQY
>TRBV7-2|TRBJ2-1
ASSVSLESSYNEQF
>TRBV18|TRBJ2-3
ASSPQGLSTDTQY
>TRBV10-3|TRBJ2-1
AISDHSGTSGYNEQF
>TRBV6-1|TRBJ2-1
ASTVATPYNEQF
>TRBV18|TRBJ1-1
ASSPLTSGETEAF
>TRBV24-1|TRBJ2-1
ATSEPGTSGGISYNEQF
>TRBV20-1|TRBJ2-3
SARERVKDTQY
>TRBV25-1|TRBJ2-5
ASSGWAVQETQY
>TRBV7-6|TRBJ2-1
ASSLSNEQF
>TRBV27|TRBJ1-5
ASSLTINQPQH
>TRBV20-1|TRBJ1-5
SVSRDGHQPQH
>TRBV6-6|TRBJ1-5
ASSYYAGDQPQH
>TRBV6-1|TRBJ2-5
ASGVQETQY
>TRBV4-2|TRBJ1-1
ASSRNRVGNTEAF
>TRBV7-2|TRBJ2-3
ASSLMGRESTDTQY
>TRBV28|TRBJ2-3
ASNIAGANTDTQY
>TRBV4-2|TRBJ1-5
ASSSLDRPGKPQH
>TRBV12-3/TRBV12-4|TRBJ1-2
ASSFAGQKNGYT
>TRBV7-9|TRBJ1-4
ASSLGAGGEKLF
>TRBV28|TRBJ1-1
ASSPPAGQTEAF
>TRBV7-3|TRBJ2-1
ASSIFGPRSTNEQS
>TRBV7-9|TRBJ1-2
ASSLWTNYGYT
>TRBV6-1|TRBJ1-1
ASSYPGVRGVF
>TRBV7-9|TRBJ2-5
ASSKLARGQETQY
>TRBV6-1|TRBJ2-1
ASSSDTVNEQF
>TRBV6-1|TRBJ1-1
AIHERGPEGTEAF
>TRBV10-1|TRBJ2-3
ATSKANLGDTQY
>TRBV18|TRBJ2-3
ASSFSTVTDTQY
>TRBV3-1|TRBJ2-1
ASQVGVEQF
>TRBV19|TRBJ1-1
ASSMRAGVLIEAF
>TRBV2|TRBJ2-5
ASSLDWEGTQY
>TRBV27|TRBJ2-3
ASSPRGTDAQY
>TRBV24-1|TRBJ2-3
ATSYVGSDTQY
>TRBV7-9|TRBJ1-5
ASSSASPAPYSNQPQH
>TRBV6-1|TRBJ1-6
ASSGTILKFYNSPLH
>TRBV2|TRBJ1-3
ASSEGGHSGNTIY
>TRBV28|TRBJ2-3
ATGDTQY
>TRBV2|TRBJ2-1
ASRGGGGVYNEQF
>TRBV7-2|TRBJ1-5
ASRPGTGNQPQH
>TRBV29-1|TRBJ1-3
SVSGQRSGNTIY